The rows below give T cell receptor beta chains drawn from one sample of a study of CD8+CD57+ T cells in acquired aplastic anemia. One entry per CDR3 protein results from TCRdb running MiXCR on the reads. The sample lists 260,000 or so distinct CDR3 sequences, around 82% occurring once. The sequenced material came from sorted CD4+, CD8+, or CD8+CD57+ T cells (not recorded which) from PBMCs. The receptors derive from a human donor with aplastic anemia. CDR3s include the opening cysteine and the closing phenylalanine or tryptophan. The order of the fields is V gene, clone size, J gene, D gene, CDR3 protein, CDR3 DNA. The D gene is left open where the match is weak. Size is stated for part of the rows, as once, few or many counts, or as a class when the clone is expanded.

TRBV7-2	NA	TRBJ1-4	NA	CASSSAVGGDKQFF	TGTGCCAGCAGCTCAGCGGTAGGAGGCGATAAGCAGTTTTTT
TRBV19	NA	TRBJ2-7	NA	CATSGRGLAYNEYF	TGTGCCACCAGCGGACGGGGCCTAGCCTACAATGAGTACTTC
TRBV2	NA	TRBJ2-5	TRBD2	CASSDGYGGNGETQYF	TGTGCCAGCAGTGATGGGTACGGGGGGAATGGAGAGACCCAGTACTTC
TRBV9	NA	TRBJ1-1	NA	CASSAWGGATNEAFF	TGTGCCAGCAGCGCGTGGGGCGGGGCGACCAATGAAGCTTTCTTT
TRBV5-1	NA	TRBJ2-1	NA	CASSFKVEQASDEQFF	TGTGCCAGCAGCTTTAAGGTAGAACAGGCGAGCGATGAGCAGTTCTTC
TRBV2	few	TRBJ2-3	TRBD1	CASGGDRGQGTQYF	TGTGCCAGTGGGGGCGACAGGGGGCAAGGTACGCAGTATTTT
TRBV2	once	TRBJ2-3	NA	CASSEVELGHQYF	TGTGCCAGCAGTGAAGTGGAACTAGGGCATCAGTATTTT
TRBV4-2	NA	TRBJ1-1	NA	CALSGVGGANTEAFF	TGTGCTTTGAGTGGGGTGGGGGGGGCGAACACTGAAGCTTTCTTT
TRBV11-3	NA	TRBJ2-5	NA	CASSLVAWETQYF	TGTGCCAGCAGCTTAGTGGCGTGGGAGACCCAGTACTTC
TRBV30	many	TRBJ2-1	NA	CAWSVGGSNEQFF	TGTGCCTGGAGTGTTGGAGGGAGTAATGAGCAGTTCTTC
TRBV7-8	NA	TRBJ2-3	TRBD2	CASSLVVSGRSQYF	TGTGCCAGCAGCTTAGTAGTTAGCGGGAGGTCCCAGTATTTT
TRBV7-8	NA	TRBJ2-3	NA	CASSLARGRTAHYF	TGTGCCAGCAGCTTAGCGCGAGGTCGGACAGCGCATTATTTT
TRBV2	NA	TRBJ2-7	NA	CASGGRGTDNEYYF	TGTGCCAGCGGGGGCCGGGGCACAGATAACGAGTATTACTTC
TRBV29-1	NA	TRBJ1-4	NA	CSAWVSNEKLFF	TGCAGCGCGTGGGTATCTAATGAAAAACTGTTTTTT
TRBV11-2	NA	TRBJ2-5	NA	CAGHWGGGTQYF	TGTGCCGGCCACTGGGGTGGGGGGACCCAGTACTTC
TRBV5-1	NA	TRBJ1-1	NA	CASSPLGDHDTEAFF	TGTGCCAGCAGCCCCCTTGGAGACCACGACACTGAAGCTTTCTTT